This T cell receptor beta chain was recovered during a study of cytomegalovirus exposure and HLA in healthy donors. Primers: 60 Vbeta forward and 13 Jbeta reverse. Per the original methods: Counted up in a later analysis, unique TCR beta chains came to about 80 million, with around 11 million shared. Repertoires were generated with immunoSEQ multiplex PCR, while TCRdb's copy carries only in-frame clones and drops some. The V and J calls and the clone size are those of that table, but D and trimming were determined from the DNA. Counted here are more than 200,000 clones, 82% occurring once; the ten biggest clones make up around 6%. Points on this clone: Its antigen is unknown.

Notes on the study in general: DRB1 had the most TCR associations and HLA-C the fewest, a later analysis found, with rates varying by HLA locus.

CDR1 is MRHNA and CDR2 is SNTAGT in the germline V gene. The V gene end was trimmed by 5 bases and the J gene end by 3 bases; junction bases not matched to a gene: 4. The length of the CDR3 is 13 residues. The clonotype originates from a man in his forties in good health and CMV-seropositive. This chain uses TRBV6-4 with TRBJ2-7, with 7 bases lining up with TRBD1. The sample was PBMCs. The CDR3 sequence is CASSRDSGYEQYF. The CDR3 DNA reads TGTGCCAGCAGTCGGGACAGTGGCTACGAGCAGTACTTC.